The source of this T cell receptor beta chain is a study of regulatory T cells in long-lasting Graves disease. Findings and limits, study-wide: Among the persistent patients, about 3,000 public clonotypes were shared, more than the approximately 960 shared among new patients.

As to time point: newly diagnosed GD, antithyroid drugs for less than 3 months. RNA extracted from PBMCs served as the sequencing template. It was by American Thyroid Association guidelines that Graves' disease was diagnosed. This CDR3 has 14 amino acids. The V gene's germline CDR1 is SQVTM and CDR2 ANQGSEA. Trimming shortened V by 7 bases and J by 7 bases, and 20 bases separated the two germline ends. Construction of TCR beta libraries relied on iRepertoire HTBI primers and on Arm-PCR targeting CDR3 regions. TCRdb re-analysed the multiplex PCR reads in MiXCR, keeping a single row per CDR3 protein. The data contain 400,000 to 500,000 distinct CDR3 sequences, roughly 15% of them seen just once; the ten biggest clones take up over 15%. Worth noting for this clonotype: Its antigen is undetermined.

The same sample was also studied in work on T cells in Graves' hyperthyroidism and ophthalmopathy. This second report adds: A first-round RT-PCR of the TCR CDR3 used the HTBI primer set.

The V gene is TRBV29-1, the J gene TRBJ2-1; TRBD1 might be the D (6 bases). The material sequenced was peripheral blood mononuclear cells (PBMCs), taken at new diagnosis, from a patient treated with antithyroid drugs. The clonotype was recovered from a woman aged 50 to 60 with Graves disease. The CDR3 sequence is CSGARRDTQNEQFF. DNA of the CDR3: TGCAGCGGCGCCCGCAGGGACACCCAAAATGAGCAGTTCTTC.